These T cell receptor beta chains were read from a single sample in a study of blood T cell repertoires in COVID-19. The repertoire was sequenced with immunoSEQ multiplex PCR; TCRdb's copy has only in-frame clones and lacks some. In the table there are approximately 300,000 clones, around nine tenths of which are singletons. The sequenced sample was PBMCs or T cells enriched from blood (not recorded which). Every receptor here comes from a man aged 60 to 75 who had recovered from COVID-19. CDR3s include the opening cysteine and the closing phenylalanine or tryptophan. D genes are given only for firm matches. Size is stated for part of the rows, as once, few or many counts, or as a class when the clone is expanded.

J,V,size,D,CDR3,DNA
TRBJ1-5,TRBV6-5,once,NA,CASGTAGGRNQPQHF,TGTGCCAGCGGGACGGCGGGGGGTCGCAATCAGCCCCAGCATTTT
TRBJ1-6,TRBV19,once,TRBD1,CASSVNRGRNSPLHF,TGTGCCAGTAGTGTCAACAGGGGGCGGAATTCACCCCTCCACTTT
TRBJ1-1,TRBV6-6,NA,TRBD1,CASRDRGLVVTEAFF,TGTGCCAGCAGAGACAGGGGATTGGTGGTCACTGAAGCTTTCTTT
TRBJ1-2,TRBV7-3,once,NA,CASSLSSIQDYGYTF,TGTGCCAGCAGCTTAAGTTCTATTCAGGACTATGGCTACACCTTC
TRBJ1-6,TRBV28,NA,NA,CASTSTNSPLHF,TGTGCCAGCACGTCTACTAATTCACCCCTCCACTTT
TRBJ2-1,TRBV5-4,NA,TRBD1,CASSLPDRGPYNEQFF,TGTGCCAGCAGCCTCCCGGACAGGGGGCCCTACAATGAGCAGTTCTTC
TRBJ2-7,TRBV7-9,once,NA,CASSLAGAALEQYF,TGTGCCAGCAGCTTGGCAGGGGCCGCTCTCGAGCAGTACTTC
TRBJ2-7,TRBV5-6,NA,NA,CASSFGGRGDEQYF,TGTGCCAGCAGCTTCGGGGGGCGCGGAGACGAGCAGTACTTC
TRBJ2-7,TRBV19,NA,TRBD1,CASKGQGDSYEQYF,TGTGCCAGCAAGGGACAGGGAGACTCTTACGAGCAGTACTTC
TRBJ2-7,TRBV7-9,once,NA,CASSLAYRDISYEQYF,TGTGCCAGCAGCTTAGCCTACCGGGACATTTCCTACGAGCAGTACTTC
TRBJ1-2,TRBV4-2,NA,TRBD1,CASSQESRSDRGSGYTF,TGTGCCAGCAGCCAAGAATCTAGGTCCGACAGGGGATCCGGCTACACCTTC
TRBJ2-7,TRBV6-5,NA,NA,CASSYVNDGSYEQYF,TGTGCCAGCAGTTACGTCAACGACGGGTCCTACGAGCAGTACTTC
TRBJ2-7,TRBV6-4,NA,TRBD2,CASSAASGGSYEQYF,TGTGCCAGCAGTGCGGCTAGCGGGGGGTCCTACGAGCAGTACTTC
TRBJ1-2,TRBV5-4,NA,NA,CASRETGTSYGYTF,TGTGCCAGCAGAGAGACCGGGACAAGCTATGGCTACACCTTC
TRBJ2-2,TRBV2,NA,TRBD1,CASRTTGTAWFGLFF,TGTGCCAGCAGAACAACCGGGACAGCTTGGTTCGGGCTGTTTTTT
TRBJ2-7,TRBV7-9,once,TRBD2,CASSGTSGMYEQYF,TGTGCCAGCAGCGGGACTAGCGGGATGTACGAGCAGTACTTC
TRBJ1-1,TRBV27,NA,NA,CASSLSGQENTEAFF,TGTGCCAGCAGTTTATCGGGGCAAGAGAACACTGAAGCTTTCTTT
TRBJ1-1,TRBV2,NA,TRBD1,CASRTGILRNTEAFF,TGTGCCAGCCGGACAGGGATTTTGAGGAACACTGAAGCTTTCTTT
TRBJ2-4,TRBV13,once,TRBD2,CASSLRSSGKNIQYF,TGTGCCAGCAGCTTACGATCTAGCGGGAAAAACATTCAGTACTTC
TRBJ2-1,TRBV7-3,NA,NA,CASSLGTSTYNEQFF,TGTGCCAGCAGCTTAGGGACAAGTACCTACAATGAGCAGTTCTTC
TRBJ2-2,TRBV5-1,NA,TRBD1,CASTGQGNTGELFF,TGCGCCAGCACTGGACAGGGGAACACCGGGGAGCTGTTTTTT
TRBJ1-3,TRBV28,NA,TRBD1,CASSRIPGTGGNTIYF,TGTGCCAGCAGTCGGATCCCCGGGACAGGGGGAAACACCATATATTTT
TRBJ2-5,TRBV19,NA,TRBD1,CASSGTGVETQYF,TGTGCCAGTAGTGGGACAGGGGTAGAGACCCAGTACTTC
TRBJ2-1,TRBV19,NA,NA,CASSSQATYNEQFF,TGTGCCAGTAGTTCCCAGGCCACCTACAATGAGCAGTTCTTC
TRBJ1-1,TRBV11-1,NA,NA,CASSALIGRDTEAFF,TGTGCCAGCAGCGCCCTAATAGGGAGGGATACTGAAGCTTTCTTT
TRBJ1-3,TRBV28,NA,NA,CASSPDSLSIYF,TGTGCCAGCAGCCCCGACAGTTTGTCCATATATTTT
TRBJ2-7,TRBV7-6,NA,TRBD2,CASSLGLAGLSYEQYF,TGTGCCAGCAGCTTAGGACTAGCGGGGCTCTCCTACGAGCAGTACTTC
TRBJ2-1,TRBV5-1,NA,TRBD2,CASSLAVAGVDEQFF,TGCGCCAGCAGCTTGGCGGTAGCGGGAGTAGATGAGCAGTTCTTC
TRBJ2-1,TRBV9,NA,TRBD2,CASSAPGTGAPQLAGGNHNEQFF,TGTGCCAGCAGCGCCCCCGGGACAGGGGCCCCCCAACTAGCGGGAGGAAACCACAATGAGCAGTTCTTC
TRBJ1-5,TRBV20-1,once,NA,CSASREVNQPQHF,TGCAGTGCTAGTAGAGAAGTCAATCAGCCCCAGCATTTT
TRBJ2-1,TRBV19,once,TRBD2,CASSIGGLALHYFYNEQFF,TGTGCCAGTAGTATTGGGGGACTAGCGCTTCACTACTTCTACAATGAGCAGTTCTTC
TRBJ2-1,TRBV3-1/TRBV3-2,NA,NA,CASSQRQTSYNEQFF,TGTGCCAGCAGCCAACGACAGACCTCCTACAATGAGCAGTTCTTC
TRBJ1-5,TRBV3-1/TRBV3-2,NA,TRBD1,CASSPSGGTGGRGNQPQHF,TGTGCCAGCAGCCCCTCGGGTGGGACAGGGGGTAGGGGCAATCAGCCCCAGCATTTT
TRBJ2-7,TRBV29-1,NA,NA,CSVAGHTYEQYF,TGCAGCGTTGCTGGACACACCTACGAGCAGTACTTC
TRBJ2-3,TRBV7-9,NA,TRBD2,CASSKHNIGTSGSSARDTQYF,TGTGCCAGCAGCAAACACAACATCGGGACTAGCGGGTCCTCGGCTAGGGATACGCAGTATTTT
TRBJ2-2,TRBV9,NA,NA,CASTLSWGGTNTGELFF,TGTGCCAGCACCCTTTCCTGGGGTGGGACAAACACCGGGGAGCTGTTTTTT
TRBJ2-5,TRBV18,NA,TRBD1,CASWTGEGETQYF,TGTGCCAGCTGGACAGGGGAAGGGGAGACCCAGTACTTC
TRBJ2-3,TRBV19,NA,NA,CASSPQGRGDTQYF,TGTGCCAGTAGTCCACAGGGCCGAGGGGATACGCAGTATTTT
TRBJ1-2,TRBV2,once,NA,CASSEVSGGRLGYTF,TGTGCCAGCAGTGAAGTATCGGGGGGGCGGCTTGGCTACACCTTC
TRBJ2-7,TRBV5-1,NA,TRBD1,CASSLGTGVYEQYF,TGCGCCAGCAGCCTCGGGACAGGGGTCTACGAGCAGTACTTC
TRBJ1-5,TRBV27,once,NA,CASSLLGQGQPQHF,TGTGCCAGCAGTTTACTGGGACAAGGTCAGCCCCAGCATTTT
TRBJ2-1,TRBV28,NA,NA,CASSRGALEQFF,TGTGCCAGCAGCCGGGGGGCCCTGGAGCAGTTCTTC
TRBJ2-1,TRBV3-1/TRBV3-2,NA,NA,CASSRPGTPSYNEQFF,TGTGCCAGCAGCCGCCCCGGGACACCCTCCTACAATGAGCAGTTCTTC
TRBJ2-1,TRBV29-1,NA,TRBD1,CSAIDRERGSYNEQFF,TGCAGCGCTATTGACAGGGAGAGAGGCTCCTACAATGAGCAGTTCTTC